Below are 13 T cell receptor beta chains sequenced from a single sample in a study of preoperative IRX-2 immunotherapy in early breast cancer. The treatment is: preoperative locoregional IRX-2 cytokine immunotherapy. Here immunoSEQ multiplex PCR was the method, and the copy in TCRdb shows in-frame clones only, minus some. Here the sample spans 60,000 or so clones, 94% being singletons. The specimen was taken from a patient treated with IRX-2 immunotherapy. These TCRs come from a human donor with breast cancer.

The chain joins TRBV7-3 to TRBJ2-2; the D gene is possibly TRBD2 (5 bases). The CDR3 covers 15 residues. CDR1 is SGHTA and CDR2 is FQGTGA in the germline V gene. The germline V and J ends were trimmed by 5 bases and 6 bases, with 16 bases remaining between them. For the CDR3, the DNA is TGTGCCAGCAGCCCCCCTTCGCTGGGAGCCGGGGAGCTGTTTTTT. Its translation is CASSPPSLGAGELFF.

The chain has TRBV19 and TRBJ2-7; D may be TRBD1 (5 bases). The germline V and J ends were trimmed by 4 bases and 2 bases, with 9 bases remaining between them. This CDR3 is 13 amino acids long. Germline CDR1 is LNHDA and CDR2 is SQIVND (reference sequence). CDR3 in amino acids: CASSKGVPYEQYF. DNA of the CDR3: TGTGCCAGTAGTAAAGGGGTCCCCTACGAGCAGTACTTC.

The chain carries TRBV10-3 and TRBJ1-1, with D possibly matching TRBD1 (5 bases). Germline V gives CDR1 ENHRY, CDR2 SYGVKD. The CDR3 has 13 residues. V lost 8 bases and J 1 base, leaving 11 bases between the germline ends. This CDR3 is CAIADISNTEAFF. In DNA, the CDR3 is TGTGCCATCGCGGACATTTCGAACACTGAAGCTTTCTTT.

The V call is TRBV2, the J call TRBJ1-6; 8 nucleotides match TRBD1. J was trimmed by 9 bases and V by 6 bases; bases with no gene match: 10. CDR3 length equals 15 residues. Germline-derived CDR1 and CDR2 are SNHLY and FYNNEI. This chain's CDR3 is CASSPDREGSSPLHF. The CDR3 nucleotides are TGTGCCAGCAGCCCGGACAGGGAAGGGAGTTCACCCCTCCACTTT.

CDR3 coding DNA: TGTGCCAGCAGTGAAGTAGGGGTTTGGGGCTACACCTTC. This sequence encodes CASSEVGVWGYTF. The chain combines TRBV6-1 with TRBJ1-2; weak D call: TRBD1 (5 bases). The germline V and J ends were trimmed by 1 base and 8 bases, with 11 bases remaining between them. The CDR3 is made up of 13 amino acids. Germline V gene data show CDR1 as MNHNS and CDR2 as SASEGT.

The chain has TRBV11-1 and TRBJ1-1, with TRBD1 as a possible D gene (5 bases). Germline V lookup: CDR1 SGHAT, CDR2 FQDESV (reference sequence). The CDR3 length is 16 residues. V was shortened by 1 base and J by 2 bases, with 14 bases between the two germline ends. CDR3 in DNA: TGTGCCAGCAGCTTAGTGCTTGCAGGGAAAAACACTGAAGCTTTCTTT. It yields the protein CASSLVLAGKNTEAFF.

The gene calls are TRBV10-3 and TRBJ2-1; no reliable D call. V was shortened by 7 bases and J by 13 bases, with 17 bases between the two germline ends. The CDR3 is 12 amino acids. CDR1 is ENHRY, CDR2 SYGVKD, per germline. CDR3 sequence (DNA): TGTGCCATCACCCGCGGCGAAGGTATTCAGTTCTTC. Amino acids: CAITRGEGIQFF.

In DNA, the CDR3 is TGTGCCAGCAGCCTCCAAACGGGTGATACGCAGTATTTT. Its protein is CASSLQTGDTQYF. V is TRBV11-3 and J is TRBJ2-3, with D unresolved. Trimming left V 5 bases short and J 6 bases short, with 12 bases between. The CDR3 consists of 13 residues. Looked up from germline, CDR1 is SGHNT and CDR2 is YENEEA.

V and J are TRBV28 and TRBJ2-1; D is unresolved. Looked up from germline, CDR1 is MDHEN and CDR2 is SYDVKM. The CDR3 consists of 14 residues. V gave up 6 bases and J gave up 5 bases, with 14 bases separating them. The CDR3 spells CASSPFRIHNEQFF. DNA for the CDR3: TGTGCCAGCAGCCCTTTTAGGATACACAATGAGCAGTTCTTC.

The chain combines TRBV11-1 with TRBJ1-1; tentatively, D is TRBD1 (5 bases). The CDR3 extends over 15 amino acids. The germline CDR1 and CDR2 sequences are SGHAT and FQDESV (reference sequence). Trimming removed 4 bases at V and 6 bases at J, with 18 bases between. Written as DNA, the CDR3 is TGTGCCAGCAGCTACAGACCGGGGGTAGGTGCTGAAGCTTTCTTT. Residues: CASSYRPGVGAEAFF.

A few counts support this clone. The V and J genes are TRBV5-1 and TRBJ2-5; TRBD2 matches at 7 bases. Germline CDR1 SGHRS, CDR2 YFSETQ. CDR3 length: 17 residues. V lost 0 bases, J lost 2 bases, and 10 bases stayed unmatched. The CDR3 DNA follows: TGCGCCAGCAGCTTGGCCCCCAGCGGGATCCGACAAGAGACCCAGTACTTC. As protein: CASSLAPSGIRQETQYF.

The chain recombines TRBV21-1 with TRBJ2-5; TRBD2, the table's D call, lacks a check against the DNA. TRBV21-1 counts as a pseudogene. CDR3 length: 14 amino acids. The CDR3 spells CASSKARRQETQYF. The CDR3 DNA follows: TGTGCCAGCAGCAAAGCGCGGAGACAAGAGACCCAGTACTTC.

This chain joins TRBV7-2 and TRBJ1-2, with D hard to call. Germline V gene lookup returns CDR1 SGHTA and CDR2 FQGNSA. CDR3 length equals 14 residues. The germline V and J ends were trimmed by 0 bases and 4 bases, with 9 bases remaining between them. For the CDR3, the DNA is TGTGCCAGCAGCTTAGCGGCCGGGCGCTATGGCTACACCTTC. Residues: CASSLAAGRYGYTF.